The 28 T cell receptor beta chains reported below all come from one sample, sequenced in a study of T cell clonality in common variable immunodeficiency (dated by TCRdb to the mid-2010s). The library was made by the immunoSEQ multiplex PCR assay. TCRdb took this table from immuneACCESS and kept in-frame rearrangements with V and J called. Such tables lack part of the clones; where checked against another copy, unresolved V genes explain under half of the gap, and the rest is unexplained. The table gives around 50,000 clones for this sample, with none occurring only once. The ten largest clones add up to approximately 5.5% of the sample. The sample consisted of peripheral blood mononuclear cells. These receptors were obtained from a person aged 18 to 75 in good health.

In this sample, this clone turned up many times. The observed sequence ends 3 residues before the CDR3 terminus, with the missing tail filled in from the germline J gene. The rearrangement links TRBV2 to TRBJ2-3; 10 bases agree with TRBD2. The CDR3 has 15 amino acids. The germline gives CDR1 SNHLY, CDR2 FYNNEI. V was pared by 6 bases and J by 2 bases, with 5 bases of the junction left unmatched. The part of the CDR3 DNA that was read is TGTGCCAGCAGAAGACTAGCGGGTTCCACAGATACG. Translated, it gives CASRRLAGSTDT. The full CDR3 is CASRRLAGSTDTQYF.

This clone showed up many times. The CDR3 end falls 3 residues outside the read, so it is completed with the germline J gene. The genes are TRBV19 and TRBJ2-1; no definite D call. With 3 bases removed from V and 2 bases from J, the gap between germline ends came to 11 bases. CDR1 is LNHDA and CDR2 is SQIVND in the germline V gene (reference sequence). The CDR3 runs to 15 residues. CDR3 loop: CASSIETSPYNEQFF. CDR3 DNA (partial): TGTGCCAGTAGTATCGAGACAAGCCCCTACAATGAG.

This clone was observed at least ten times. The part of the CDR3 DNA that was read is TGCAGTGCTCGCCCCCTCACGGCGGTGGCTGGC. Translating it yields CSARPLTAVAG. Given in full, the CDR3 is CSARPLTAVAGYTF. This chain joins TRBV20-1 and TRBJ1-2; D call uncertain. The observed sequence ends 3 residues before the CDR3 terminus, with the missing tail filled in from the germline J gene. The length of the CDR3 is 14 residues. Germline V gene lookup returns CDR1 DFQATT and CDR2 SNEGSKA (reference sequence). The V end lost 5 bases, the J end lost 7 bases, and 20 bases lay between the germline ends.

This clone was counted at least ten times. This CDR3 is CAISRQGPYEQYF. Incomplete CDR3 DNA: TGTGCCATCAGTCGACAGGGGCCCTACGAG. V is TRBV10-3 and J is TRBJ2-7; TRBD1 matches at 8 bases. The read ends 3 residues before the CDR3 terminus; that terminus is restored from the germline J gene. The CDR3 has 13 amino acids. V gave up 5 bases and J gave up 2 bases; unmatched junction bases: 2. Germline loops: CDR1 ENHRY, CDR2 SYGVKD.

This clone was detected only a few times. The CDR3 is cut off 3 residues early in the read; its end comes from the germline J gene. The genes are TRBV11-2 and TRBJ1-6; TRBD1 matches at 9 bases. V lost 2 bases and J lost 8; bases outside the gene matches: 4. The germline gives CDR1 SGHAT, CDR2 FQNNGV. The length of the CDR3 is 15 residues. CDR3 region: CASSLLTGGDSPLHF. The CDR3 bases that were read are TGTGCCAGCAGCTTACTAACAGGGGGCGATTCACCC.

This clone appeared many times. This CDR3 is CASSFLAGEGETQYF. Incomplete CDR3 DNA: TGTGCCAGCAGCTTCCTAGCGGGAGAGGGAGAGACC. The chain carries TRBV5-4 and TRBJ2-5, with 10 positions matching TRBD2. The read terminates 3 residues before the CDR3 end, so the remaining end is supplied by the germline J gene. Looked up from germline, CDR1 is SGHNT and CDR2 is YYREEE (reference sequence). This CDR3 has 15 residues. Trimming took 2 bases from V and 4 from J; bases not matched to a gene: 5.

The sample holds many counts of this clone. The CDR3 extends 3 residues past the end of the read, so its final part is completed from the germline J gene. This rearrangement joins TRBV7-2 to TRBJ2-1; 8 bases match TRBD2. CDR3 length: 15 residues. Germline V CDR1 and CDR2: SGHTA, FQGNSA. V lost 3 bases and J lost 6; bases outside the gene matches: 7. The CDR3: CASSFWLAGGNEQFF. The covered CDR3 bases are TGTGCCAGCAGCTTTTGGCTAGCGGGTGGCAATGAG.

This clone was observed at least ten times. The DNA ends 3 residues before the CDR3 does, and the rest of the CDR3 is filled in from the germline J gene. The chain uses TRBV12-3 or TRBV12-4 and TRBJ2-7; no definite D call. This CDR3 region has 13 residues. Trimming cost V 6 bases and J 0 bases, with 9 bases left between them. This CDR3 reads CASRAETSYEQYF. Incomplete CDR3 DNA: TGTGCCAGCAGGGCGGAGACCTCCTACGAG.

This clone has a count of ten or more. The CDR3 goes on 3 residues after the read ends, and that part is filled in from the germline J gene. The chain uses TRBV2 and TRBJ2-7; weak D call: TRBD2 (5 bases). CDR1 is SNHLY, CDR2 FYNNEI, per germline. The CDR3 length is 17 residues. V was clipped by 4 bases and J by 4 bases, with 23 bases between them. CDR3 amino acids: CASSGGLLQVPPYEQYF. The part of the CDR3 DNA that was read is TGTGCCAGCAGTGGAGGACTGCTTCAAGTCCCCCCTTACGAG.

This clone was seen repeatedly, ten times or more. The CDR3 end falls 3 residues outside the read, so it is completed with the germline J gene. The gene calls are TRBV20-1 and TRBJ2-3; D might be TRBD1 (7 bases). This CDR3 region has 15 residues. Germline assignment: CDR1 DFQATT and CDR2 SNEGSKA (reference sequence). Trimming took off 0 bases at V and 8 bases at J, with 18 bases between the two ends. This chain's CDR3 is CSARDRGVTRGTQYF. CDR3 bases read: TGCAGTGCTAGAGACAGGGGGGTCACGAGGGGTACG.

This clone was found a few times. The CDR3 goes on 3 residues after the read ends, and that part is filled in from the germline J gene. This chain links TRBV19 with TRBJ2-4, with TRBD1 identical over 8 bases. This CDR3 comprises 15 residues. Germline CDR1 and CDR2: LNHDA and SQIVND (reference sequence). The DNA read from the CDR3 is TGTGCCAGTAGTACCGGACAGGGTTCAGGCTATGGT. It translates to CASSTGQGSGYG. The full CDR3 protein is CASSTGQGSGYGQYF.

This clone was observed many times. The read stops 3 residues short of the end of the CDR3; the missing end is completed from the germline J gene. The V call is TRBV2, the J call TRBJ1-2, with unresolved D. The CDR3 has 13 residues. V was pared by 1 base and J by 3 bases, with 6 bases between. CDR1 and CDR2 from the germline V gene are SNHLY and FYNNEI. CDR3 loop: CASSEEADYGYTF. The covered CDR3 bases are TGTGCCAGCAGTGAAGAGGCTGACTATGGC.

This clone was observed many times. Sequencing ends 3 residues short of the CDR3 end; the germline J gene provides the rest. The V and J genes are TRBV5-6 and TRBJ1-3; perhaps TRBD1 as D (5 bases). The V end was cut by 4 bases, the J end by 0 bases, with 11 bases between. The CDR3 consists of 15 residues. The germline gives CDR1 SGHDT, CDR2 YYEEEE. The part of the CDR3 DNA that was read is TGTGCCAGCAGCCCGAGGGGTTACTCTGGAAACACC. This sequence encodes CASSPRGYSGNT. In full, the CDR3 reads CASSPRGYSGNTIYF. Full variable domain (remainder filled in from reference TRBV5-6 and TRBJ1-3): DAGVTQSPTHLIKTRGQQVTLRCSPKSGHDTVSWYQQALGQGPQFIFQYYEEEERQRGNFPDRFSGHQFPNYSSELNVNALLLGDSALYLCASSPRGYSGNTIYFGEGSWLTVV.

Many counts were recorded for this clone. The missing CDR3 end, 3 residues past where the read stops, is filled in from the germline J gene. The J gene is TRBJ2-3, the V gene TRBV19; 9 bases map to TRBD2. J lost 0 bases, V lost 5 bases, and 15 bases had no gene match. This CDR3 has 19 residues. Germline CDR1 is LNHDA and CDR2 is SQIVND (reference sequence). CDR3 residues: CASSLRGSGRHPSTDTQYF. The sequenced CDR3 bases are TGTGCCAGTAGTCTTCGGGGGAGCGGGAGGCACCCTAGCACAGATACG.

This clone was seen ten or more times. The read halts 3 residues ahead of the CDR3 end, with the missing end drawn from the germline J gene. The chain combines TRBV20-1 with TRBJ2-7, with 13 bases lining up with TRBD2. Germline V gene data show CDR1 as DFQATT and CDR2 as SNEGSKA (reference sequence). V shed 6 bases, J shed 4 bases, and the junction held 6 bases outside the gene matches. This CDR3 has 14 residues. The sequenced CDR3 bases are TGCAGTGCCCCGGGACTAGCGGGAAGTTACGAG. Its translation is CSAPGLAGSYE. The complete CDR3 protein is CSAPGLAGSYEQYF.

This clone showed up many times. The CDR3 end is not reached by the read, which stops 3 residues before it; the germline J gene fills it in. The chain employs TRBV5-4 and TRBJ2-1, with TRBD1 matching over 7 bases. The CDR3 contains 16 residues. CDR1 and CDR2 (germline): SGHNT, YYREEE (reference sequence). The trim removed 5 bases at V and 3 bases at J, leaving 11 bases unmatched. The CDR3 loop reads CASSGRQGRGYNEQFF. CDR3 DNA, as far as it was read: TGTGCCAGCAGTGGACGACAGGGTCGTGGCTACAATGAG.

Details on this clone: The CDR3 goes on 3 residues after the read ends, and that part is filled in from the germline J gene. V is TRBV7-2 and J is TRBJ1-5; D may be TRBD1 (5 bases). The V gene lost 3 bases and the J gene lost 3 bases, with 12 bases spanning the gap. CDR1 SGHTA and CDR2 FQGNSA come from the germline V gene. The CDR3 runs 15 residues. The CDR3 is CASSFFDRDNQPQHF. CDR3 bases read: TGTGCCAGCAGCTTCTTTGACAGAGACAATCAGCCC.

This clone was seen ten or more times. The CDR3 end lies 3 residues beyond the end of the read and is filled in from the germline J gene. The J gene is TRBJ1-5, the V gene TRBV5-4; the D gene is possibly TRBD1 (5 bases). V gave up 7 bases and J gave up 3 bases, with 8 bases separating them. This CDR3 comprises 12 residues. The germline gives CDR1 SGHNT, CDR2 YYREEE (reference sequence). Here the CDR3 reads CASGALNQPQHF. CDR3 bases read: TGTGCCAGCGGGGCCCTCAATCAGCCC.

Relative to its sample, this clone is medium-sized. CDR3 loop: CASSLGQENQPQHF. The covered CDR3 bases are TGTGCCAGCAGCTTAGGACAGGAAAATCAGCCC. The chain carries TRBV7-9 and TRBJ1-5; possible D gene TRBD1, 6 bases. The CDR3 is cut off 3 residues early in the read; its end comes from the germline J gene. Trimming took 1 base from V and 4 from J, leaving 8 bases between them. Germline V CDR1 and CDR2: SEHNR, FQNEAQ (reference sequence). The length of the CDR3 is 14 residues.

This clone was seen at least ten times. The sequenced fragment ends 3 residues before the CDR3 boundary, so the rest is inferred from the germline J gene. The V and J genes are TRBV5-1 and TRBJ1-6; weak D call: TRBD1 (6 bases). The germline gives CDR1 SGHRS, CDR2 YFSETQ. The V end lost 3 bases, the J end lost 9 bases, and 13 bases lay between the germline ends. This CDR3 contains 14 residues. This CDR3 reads CASSWTDSGSPLHF. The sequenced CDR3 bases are TGCGCCAGCAGCTGGACGGACAGTGGTTCACCC. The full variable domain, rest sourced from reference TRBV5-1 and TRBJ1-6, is KAGVTQTPRYLIKTRGQQVTLSCSPISGHRSVSWYQQTPGQGLQFLFEYFSETQRNKGNFPGRFSGRQFSNSRSEMNVSTLELGDSALYLCASSWTDSGSPLHFGNGTRLTVT.

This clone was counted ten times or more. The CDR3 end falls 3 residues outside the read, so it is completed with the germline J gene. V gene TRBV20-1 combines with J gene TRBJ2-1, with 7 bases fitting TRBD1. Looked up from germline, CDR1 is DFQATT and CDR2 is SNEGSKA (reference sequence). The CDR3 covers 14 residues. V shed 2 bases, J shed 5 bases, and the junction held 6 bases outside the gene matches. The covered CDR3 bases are TGCAGTGCTAGAATAGACAGGGTGGACAATGAG. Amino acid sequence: CSARIDRVDNE. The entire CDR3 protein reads CSARIDRVDNEQFF.

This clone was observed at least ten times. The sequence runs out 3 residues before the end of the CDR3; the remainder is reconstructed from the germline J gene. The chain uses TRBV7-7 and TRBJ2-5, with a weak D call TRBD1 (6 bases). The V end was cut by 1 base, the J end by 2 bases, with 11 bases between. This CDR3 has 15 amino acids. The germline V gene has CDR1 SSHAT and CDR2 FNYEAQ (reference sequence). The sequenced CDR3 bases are TGTGCCAGCAGCTTAGACAGGGAAAAACAAGAGACC. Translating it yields CASSLDREKQET. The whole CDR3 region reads CASSLDREKQETQYF.

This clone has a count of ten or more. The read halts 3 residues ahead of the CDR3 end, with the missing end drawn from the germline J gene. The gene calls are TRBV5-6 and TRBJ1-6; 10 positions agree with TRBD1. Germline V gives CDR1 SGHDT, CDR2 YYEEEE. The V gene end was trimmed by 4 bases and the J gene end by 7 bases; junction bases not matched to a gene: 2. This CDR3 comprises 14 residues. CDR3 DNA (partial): TGTGCCAGCAGCCTGGGACAGGGGAATTCACCC. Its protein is CASSLGQGNSP. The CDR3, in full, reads CASSLGQGNSPLHF.

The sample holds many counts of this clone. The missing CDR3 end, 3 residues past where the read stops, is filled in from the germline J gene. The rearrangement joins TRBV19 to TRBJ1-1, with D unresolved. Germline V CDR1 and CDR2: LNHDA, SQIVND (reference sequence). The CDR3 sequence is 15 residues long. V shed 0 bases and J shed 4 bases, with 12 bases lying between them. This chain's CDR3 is CASSIDRGGGTEAFF. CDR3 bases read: TGTGCCAGTAGTATAGATCGAGGCGGAGGCACTGAA.

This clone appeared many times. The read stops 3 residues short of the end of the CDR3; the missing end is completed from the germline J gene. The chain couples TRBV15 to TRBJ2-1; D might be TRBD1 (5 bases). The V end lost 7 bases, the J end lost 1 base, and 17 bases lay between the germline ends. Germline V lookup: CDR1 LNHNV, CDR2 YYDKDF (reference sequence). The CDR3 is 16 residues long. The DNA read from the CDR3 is TGTGCCACCAACCCAGACAGCGCAGTTTCCTACAATGAG. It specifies CATNPDSAVSYNE. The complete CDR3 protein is CATNPDSAVSYNEQFF.

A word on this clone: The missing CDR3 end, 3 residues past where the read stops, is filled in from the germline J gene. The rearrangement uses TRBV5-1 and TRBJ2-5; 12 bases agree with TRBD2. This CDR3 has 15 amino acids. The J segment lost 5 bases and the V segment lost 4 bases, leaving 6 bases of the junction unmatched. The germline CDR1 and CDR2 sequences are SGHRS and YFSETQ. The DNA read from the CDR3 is TGCGCCAGCAGCCTTACCACTAGCGGGAGGGAGACC. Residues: CASSLTTSGRET. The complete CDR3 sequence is CASSLTTSGRETQYF.

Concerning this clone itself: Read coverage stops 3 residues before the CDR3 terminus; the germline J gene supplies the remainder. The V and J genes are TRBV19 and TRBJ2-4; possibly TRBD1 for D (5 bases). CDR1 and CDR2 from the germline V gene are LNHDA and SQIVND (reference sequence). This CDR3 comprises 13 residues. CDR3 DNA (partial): TGTGCCAGTAGTATCGACAGCAGATATGGT. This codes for CASSIDSRYG. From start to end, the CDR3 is CASSIDSRYGQYF. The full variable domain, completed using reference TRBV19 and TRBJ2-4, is DGGITQSPKYLFRKEGQNVTLSCEQNLNHDAMYWYRQDPGQGLRLIYYSQIVNDFQKGDIAEGYSVSREKKESFPLTVTSAQKNPTAFYLCASSIDSRYGQYFGAGTRLSVL.

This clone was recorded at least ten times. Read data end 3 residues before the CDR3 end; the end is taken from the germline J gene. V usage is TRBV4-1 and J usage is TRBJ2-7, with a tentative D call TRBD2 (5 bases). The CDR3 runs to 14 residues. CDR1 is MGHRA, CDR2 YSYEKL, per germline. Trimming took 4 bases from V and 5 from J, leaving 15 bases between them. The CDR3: CASSPVAGVNEQYF. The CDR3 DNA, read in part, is TGCGCCAGCAGCCCCGTGGCCGGGGTGAACGAG.